The 30 T cell receptor beta chains presented below share a single source sample, sequenced in a study of T-cell reconstitution after alpha-beta-depleted transplantation in children. For TCRbeta, the library was prepared with unique molecular identifiers. TCRdb reprocessed the PCR reads with MiXCR, giving one entry per CDR3 protein. The data show 130,000 or so distinct CDR3 sequences, with roughly 10% seen just once and more than 20% held by the top ten. The input for sequencing was PBMCs, mostly from graft donor cells, taken 180 days after TCRalphabeta/CD19-depleted stem cell transplant. The source of these receptors is a girl under three years old who had a stem cell transplant for combined immunodeficiency, so the T cells may come from the graft donor.

The chain has TRBV19 and TRBJ2-2; 9 nucleotides match TRBD1. Per the germline V gene, CDR1 is LNHDA and CDR2 is SQIVND (reference sequence). The CDR3 spans 14 residues. J lost 4 bases, V lost 4 bases, and 1 base had no gene match. This CDR3 reads CASSTGQGTGELFF. CDR3 DNA: TGTGCCAGTAGTACGGGACAGGGCACCGGGGAGCTGTTTTTT.

This clonotype showed up just a few times. The chain has TRBV2 and TRBJ2-7, with TRBD1 identical over 8 bases. V lost 2 bases, J lost 5 bases, and 5 bases stayed unmatched. The germline V gene encodes CDR1 SNHLY and CDR2 FYNNEI. The CDR3 length is 14 residues. CDR3 sequence reads: CASSEWTGSHEQYF. The CDR3 bases are TGTGCCAGCAGTGAATGGACAGGGTCCCACGAGCAGTACTTC.

J is TRBJ2-1 and V is TRBV21-1; the tabulated D call, TRBD1, remains unverified against the DNA. TRBV21-1 is a listed pseudogene. The CDR3 covers 15 residues. The CDR3: CASSIDVDARDEQFF. Here the CDR3 DNA reads TGTGCCAGCAGCATAGACGTGGACGCCAGGGATGAGCAGTTCTTC.

The rearrangement links TRBV4-3 to TRBJ2-5, with D possibly matching TRBD2 (6 bases). Trimming left V 3 bases short and J 0 bases short, with 17 bases between. The CDR3 covers 17 residues. Per germline, CDR1 LGHNA and CDR2 YSLEER. CDR3 region: CASSHLRGFPYQETQYF. As DNA, the CDR3 is TGCGCCAGCAGCCATTTACGGGGGTTCCCGTACCAAGAGACCCAGTACTTC.

Remarks on this clonotype: This could be a read error, since a much larger clone is one nucleotide away. The chain recombines TRBV11-2 with TRBJ2-7; 8 nucleotides line up with TRBD1. The CDR3 runs 16 residues. Germline V lookup: CDR1 SGHAT, CDR2 FQNNGV. V shed 0 bases, J shed 4 bases, and the junction held 8 bases outside the gene matches. CDR3 sequence reads: CASSLDRVRGLYEQYF. DNA for the CDR3: TGTGCCAGCAGCTTAGATCGTGTCAGGGGGCTATACGAGCAGTACTTC.

This clonotype was found a few times. The CDR3 protein is CASSLPSPFKNIQYF. The CDR3 coding sequence is TGTGCCAGCAGTTTACCGAGCCCGTTCAAAAACATTCAGTACTTC. The chain joins TRBV12-3 or TRBV12-4 to TRBJ2-4; unclear D gene. CDR3 length: 15 residues. With 2 bases removed from V and 3 bases from J, the gap between germline ends came to 11 bases.

The J gene is TRBJ2-2, the V gene TRBV7-7, with D unresolved. The CDR3 contains 13 residues. Between the trimmed V and J ends, which lost 2 bases and 3 bases, there was a span of 4 bases. CDR1 is SSHAT and CDR2 is FNYEAQ in the germline V gene (reference sequence). The CDR3 coding sequence is TGTGCCAGCAGCTTACAGGACACCGGGGAGCTGTTTTTT. Amino acids: CASSLQDTGELFF. Supplemented by reference TRBV7-7 and TRBJ2-2, the full variable domain reads GAGVSQSPRYKVTKRGQDVTLRCDPISSHATLYWYQQALGQGPEFLTYFNYEAQPDKSGLPSDRFSAERPEGSISTLTIQRTEQRDSAMYRCASSLQDTGELFFGEGSRLTVL.

This clonotype was counted only a few times. The chain joins TRBV7-9 to TRBJ2-7; 7 bases line up with TRBD1. J gave up 2 bases and V 5 bases, and 9 bases lay outside the gene matches. From germline, CDR1 is SEHNR and CDR2 FQNEAQ (reference sequence). CDR3 length equals 15 residues. The CDR3 here is CASSTKGARTYEQYF. For the CDR3, the DNA is TGTGCCAGCAGCACCAAGGGGGCGCGTACCTACGAGCAGTACTTC.

This clonotype was seen more than once but under ten times. V usage is TRBV20-1 and J usage is TRBJ2-5; 8 bases are shared with TRBD2. The CDR3 has 18 amino acids. J gave up 0 bases and V 3 bases, and 15 bases lay outside the gene matches. Germline values: CDR1 DFQATT, CDR2 SNEGSKA (reference sequence). The CDR3 region is CSASAVGWLAGNQETQYF. For the CDR3, the DNA is TGCAGTGCTAGTGCCGTCGGTTGGCTAGCGGGCAACCAAGAGACCCAGTACTTC.

The chain has TRBV7-2 and TRBJ1-5; 7 bases are shared with TRBD1. The germline V gene encodes CDR1 SGHTA and CDR2 FQGNSA. V shed 5 bases, J shed 0 bases, and the junction held 7 bases outside the gene matches. The CDR3 spans 16 residues. CDR3 in DNA: TGTGCCAGCAGCCCCTGGACAGGTTATAGCAATCAGCCCCAGCATTTT. It codes for CASSPWTGYSNQPQHF.

The sample holds many counts of this clonotype. The V call is TRBV10-3, the J call TRBJ2-7; weak D call: TRBD2 (6 bases). Germline lookup yields CDR1 ENHRY and CDR2 SYGVKD. The CDR3 is 13 residues long. V was trimmed by 7 bases and J by 3 bases, leaving 13 bases between them. DNA of the CDR3: TGTGCCATCACTCCGGGACTCCGCTACGAGCAGTACTTC. Translated: CAITPGLRYEQYF.

The rearrangement links TRBV7-2 to TRBJ2-5; D uncertain. The CDR3 totals 15 residues. CDR1 SGHTA and CDR2 FQGNSA come from the germline V gene. The V and J ends lost 1 base and 4 bases respectively, with 13 bases between them. CDR3 bases: TGTGCCAGCAGCTTAGGTCTGGTAAATGTAGAGACCCAGTACTTC. Encoded protein: CASSLGLVNVETQYF.

The chain employs TRBV29-1 and TRBJ2-2; 7 bases agree with TRBD2. The V gene end was trimmed by 3 bases and the J gene end by 2 bases; junction bases not matched to a gene: 6. The CDR3 runs to 15 residues. In germline, CDR1 is SQVTM, CDR2 ANQGSEA. This chain's CDR3 is CSVEVGGINTGELFF. For the CDR3, the DNA is TGCAGCGTTGAGGTCGGGGGGATTAACACCGGGGAGCTGTTTTTT.

In its sample, this clonotype was seen many times. The chain is built from TRBV6-2 or TRBV6-3 and TRBJ2-3; maybe TRBD1 (5 bases). The V end lost 0 bases, the J end lost 3 bases, and 13 bases lay between the germline ends. The V gene's germline CDR1 is MNHEY and CDR2 SVGEGT. The CDR3 is 16 amino acids. CDR3 sequence reads: CASSYSKRQNTDTQYF. CDR3 in DNA: TGTGCCAGCAGTTACTCGAAACGACAGAATACAGATACGCAGTATTTT.

In its sample, this clonotype was seen many times. The rearrangement joins TRBV29-1 to TRBJ2-7; 8 bases are shared with TRBD1. CDR3 length: 13 residues. The J segment lost 2 bases and the V segment lost 6 bases, leaving 6 bases of the junction unmatched. Germline V gene lookup returns CDR1 SQVTM and CDR2 ANQGSEA. The CDR3 protein is CSVGTGLTYEQYF. CDR3 DNA: TGCAGCGTAGGGACAGGTTTGACCTACGAGCAGTACTTC.

Only a few counts were recorded for this clonotype. The gene calls are TRBV12-3 or TRBV12-4 and TRBJ1-2; tentatively, D is TRBD1 (6 bases). This CDR3 region has 15 residues. Trimming took 7 bases from V and 1 from J, leaving 16 bases between them. The CDR3 bases are TGTGCCAGCACCCCAGGGGTACTAAGTAACTATGGCTACACCTTC. The encoded protein is CASTPGVLSNYGYTF.

The chain employs TRBV24-1 and TRBJ2-1; D may match TRBD1 or TRBD2 (5 bases each). The CDR3 has 14 residues. From germline, CDR1 is KGHDR and CDR2 SFDVKD. Trimming took off 6 bases at V and 9 bases at J, with 17 bases between the two ends. The CDR3 nucleotides are TGTGCCACCAGTCCAGGGTTGCCCGAGGGTGAGCAGTTCTTC. This codes for CATSPGLPEGEQFF.

The rearrangement joins TRBV12-3 or TRBV12-4 to TRBJ1-2; D remains ambiguous. V was clipped by 0 bases and J by 6 bases, with 8 bases between them. The CDR3 is made up of 13 amino acids. As DNA, the CDR3 is TGTGCCAGCAGTTTAGCCCCGTGGCATGGCTACACCTTC. The encoded protein is CASSLAPWHGYTF.

This clonotype was picked up a small number of times. This sequence joins TRBV11-2 and TRBJ1-6; 10 bases align to TRBD1. Germline loops: CDR1 SGHAT, CDR2 FQNNGV. V shed 5 bases, J shed 4 bases, and the junction held 11 bases outside the gene matches. The CDR3 spans 18 residues. CDR3 in amino acids: CASSHLRDRGPYNSPLHF. DNA for the CDR3: TGTGCCAGCAGCCACCTCCGGGACAGGGGCCCTTATAATTCACCCCTCCACTTT.

This clonotype was picked up a small number of times. This chain joins TRBV29-1 and TRBJ2-3; D is perhaps TRBD1 or TRBD2 (6 bases each). Germline-derived CDR1 and CDR2 are SQVTM and ANQGSEA. Deletions cut 8 bases from V and 3 bases from J, with 12 bases between. The CDR3 is 12 amino acids. The CDR3 is CSSRGTTDTQYF. CDR3 nucleotide sequence: TGCAGCTCTCGGGGGACAACAGATACGCAGTATTTT.

This clonotype was seen repeatedly, ten times or more. The chain recombines TRBV12-3 or TRBV12-4 with TRBJ1-4, with D tentatively TRBD1 (5 bases). The CDR3 totals 14 residues. Trimming cost V 3 bases and J 6 bases, with 11 bases left between them. The CDR3 coding sequence is TGTGCCAGCAGTTTTACGGGACTCGATGAAAAACTGTTTTTT. Translated, it gives CASSFTGLDEKLFF.

This clonotype was seen ten or more times. The genes are TRBV12-3 or TRBV12-4 and TRBJ2-2; D unclear. The CDR3 totals 13 residues. V shed 2 bases and J shed 4 bases, with 5 bases lying between them. The CDR3 loop reads CASSLSTTGELFF. CDR3 sequence (DNA): TGTGCCAGCAGTTTAAGCACCACCGGGGAGCTGTTTTTT.

This clonotype occurred many times. The chain couples TRBV5-1 to TRBJ2-7, with D perhaps TRBD1 or TRBD2 (5 bases each). Deletions cut 5 bases from V and 3 bases from J, with 15 bases between. The CDR3 length is 14 residues. Germline lookup yields CDR1 SGHRS and CDR2 YFSETQ. In DNA, the CDR3 is TGCGCCAGCAGGGGGGACCCCGGGAACTACGAGCAGTACTTC. This codes for CASRGDPGNYEQYF.

In this sample, this clonotype turned up a few times. This chain joins TRBV5-1 and TRBJ2-7; TRBD1 might be the D (6 bases). The V end lost 4 bases, the J end lost 6 bases, and 11 bases lay between the germline ends. CDR1 SGHRS and CDR2 YFSETQ come from the germline V gene. The CDR3 has 12 residues. CDR3 DNA sequence: TGCGCCAGCAGCCTACAGGGCTTCGAGCAGTACTTC. Its translation: CASSLQGFEQYF.

In this sample, this clonotype turned up a few times. The chain couples TRBV5-1 to TRBJ1-2; 11 nucleotides align to TRBD1. The CDR3 covers 16 residues. Losses at the gene ends were 4 bases for V and 5 bases for J; bases not matched to a gene: 10. Per germline, CDR1 SGHRS and CDR2 YFSETQ. The CDR3 is CASSPPAGQGGYGYTF. The CDR3 DNA reads as TGCGCCAGCAGCCCTCCGGCGGGACAGGGGGGGTATGGCTACACCTTC. Using reference TRBV5-1 and TRBJ1-2 for the parts outside the CDR3, the full variable domain is KAGVTQTPRYLIKTRGQQVTLSCSPISGHRSVSWYQQTPGQGLQFLFEYFSETQRNKGNFPGRFSGRQFSNSRSEMNVSTLELGDSALYLCASSPPAGQGGYGYTFGSGTRLTVV.

This clonotype was found many times. The chain couples TRBV7-2 to TRBJ2-5, with D unclear. Between the trimmed V and J ends, which lost 5 bases and 1 base, there was a span of 8 bases. The CDR3 length is 13 residues. Germline V gene sequence: CDR1 SGHTA, CDR2 FQGNSA. CDR3 bases: TGTGCCAGCAGCCGTACCGCCCAAGAGACCCAGTACTTC. This encodes CASSRTAQETQYF. Full variable domain (remainder filled in from reference TRBV7-2 and TRBJ2-5): GAGVSQSPSNKVTEKGKDVELRCDPISGHTALYWYRQSLGQGLEFLIYFQGNSAPDKSGLPSDRFSAERTGGSVSTLTIQRTQQEDSAVYLCASSRTAQETQYFGPGTRLLVL.

The chain recombines TRBV18 with TRBJ2-1; the match to TRBD1 covers 7 bases. Germline assignment: CDR1 KGHSH and CDR2 LQKENI. Trimming took 6 bases from V and 5 from J; bases not matched to a gene: 7. This CDR3 region has 14 residues. The CDR3 loop reads CASSSGTVNNEQFF. CDR3 sequence (DNA): TGTGCCAGCTCCTCCGGGACAGTTAACAATGAGCAGTTCTTC.

This chain connects TRBV29-1 to TRBJ2-2, with D tentatively TRBD1 (5 bases). The CDR3 loop spans 17 amino acids. Looked up from germline, CDR1 is SQVTM and CDR2 is ANQGSEA. Trimming took 0 bases from V and 3 from J, leaving 17 bases between them. The CDR3 bases are TGCAGCGTTGAAGATCCATGGCAGGGCAGAGACACCGGGGAGCTGTTTTTT. Translated, it gives CSVEDPWQGRDTGELFF.

The J gene is TRBJ2-5, the V gene TRBV5-1; no firm D call. The V gene lost 4 bases and the J gene lost 6 bases, with 13 bases spanning the gap. The CDR3 runs 13 residues. Germline V lookup: CDR1 SGHRS, CDR2 YFSETQ. CDR3 nucleotide sequence: TGCGCCAGCAGCGAGGCCCCCGAGCAGACCCAGTACTTC. It specifies CASSEAPEQTQYF.

This clonotype was seen more than once but under ten times. The V gene is TRBV5-6, the J gene TRBJ2-7; 8 positions agree with TRBD1. CDR3 length: 15 residues. V gave up 0 bases and J gave up 3 bases; unmatched junction bases: 5. The germline V gene encodes CDR1 SGHDT and CDR2 YYEEEE. The CDR3 here is CASSLALGTGYEQYF. The CDR3 nucleotides read TGTGCCAGCAGCTTGGCGCTCGGGACAGGCTACGAGCAGTACTTC.